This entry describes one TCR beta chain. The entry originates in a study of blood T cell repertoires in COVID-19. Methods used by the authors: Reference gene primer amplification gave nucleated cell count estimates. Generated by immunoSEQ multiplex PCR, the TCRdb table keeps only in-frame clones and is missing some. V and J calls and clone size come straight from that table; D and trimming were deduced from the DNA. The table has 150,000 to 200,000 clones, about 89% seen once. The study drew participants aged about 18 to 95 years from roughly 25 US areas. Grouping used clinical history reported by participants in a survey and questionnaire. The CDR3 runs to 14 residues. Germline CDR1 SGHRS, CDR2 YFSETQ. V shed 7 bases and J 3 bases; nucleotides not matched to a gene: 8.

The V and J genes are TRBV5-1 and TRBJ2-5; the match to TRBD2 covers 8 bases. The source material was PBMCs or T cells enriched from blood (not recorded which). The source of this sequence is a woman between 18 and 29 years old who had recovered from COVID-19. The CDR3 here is CASGPGLGEETQYF. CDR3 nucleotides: TGCGCCAGCGGCCCGGGACTAGGTGAAGAGACCCAGTACTTC.